This T cell receptor (beta chain) was obtained from a study of Ad26.COV2.S vaccination and SARS-CoV-2 variants. General study points: Participants in the vaccine arm had higher spike-specific TCR breadth; placebo recipients had lower.

The CDR3 covers 15 residues. V dropped 4 bases and J dropped 5; count of bases not matched to a gene: 5. Germline CDR1 KGHDR, CDR2 SFDVKD. On this clone itself: Its target is unknown.

The treatment: roughly 20 received Ad26.COV2.S at low or high dose, single or two shots; 5 received placebo; per-sample allocation not given. Specimen acquisition occurred on day 63 following the initial vaccine or placebo injection. Libraries were prepared by immunoSEQ multiplex PCR; TCRdb keeps only in-frame clonotypes and omits some of them. The table includes around 270,000 clones, roughly nine tenths detected once. The chain has TRBV24-1 and TRBJ2-1; TRBD1 agrees at 9 bases. The sequencing used peripheral blood, collected in a trial of Ad26.COV2.S vaccine versus placebo. The receptor was derived from a person between 18 and 65 years old who received the Ad26.COV2.S COVID-19 vaccine or a placebo. The CDR3 here is CATSDPGQGHNEQFF. The CDR3 DNA follows: TGTGCCACCAGTGACCCCGGACAGGGGCACAATGAGCAGTTCTTC.